This T cell receptor beta chain originates from a study of beta chain features in type 1 diabetes. Expressed TCRB transcripts got sequenced, as all isolated RNA was reverse transcribed. Libraries were prepared by immunoSEQ multiplex PCR; TCRdb keeps only in-frame clonotypes and omits some of them. Of over 700,000 clones in the sample, about a sixth were seen once. Sampling consisted of one heparinised blood draw per donor, averaging approximately 100 mL. Markers CD45RO/CCR7/CD25/CD127/CD95/CD27 served to sort CD4+ naive, central memory, regulatory and stem cell-like memory cells. V lost 7 bases, J lost 4 bases, and 17 bases lay in between. Germline V CDR1 and CDR2: MNHEY, SMNVEV (reference sequence). The CDR3 sequence is 14 residues long.

The sequencing sample was made of naive CD4+ T cells from blood. The V call is TRBV27, the J call TRBJ2-7; possibly TRBD2 for D (5 bases). This TCR derives from a woman aged 18-35 years in good health. The DNA for the CDR3 is TGTGCCAGCAACGTTAGCCCGAGCGGTTACGAGCAGTACTTC. Its translation: CASNVSPSGYEQYF.